This TCR beta chain comes out of a study of T cells in tuberculosis. The count of this clone is one. Produced via immunoSEQ multiplex PCR; TCRdb's table is partial and in-frame only. The sample contains more than 20,000 clones, approximately 90% of which appear only once. CDR1 and CDR2 from the germline V gene are SGHRS and YFSETQ. The V gene end was trimmed by 1 base and the J gene end by 2 bases; junction bases not matched to a gene: 6. This CDR3 contains 15 residues. The chain employs TRBV5-1 and TRBJ2-7; 7 bases fit TRBD1. The TCR comes from a donor aged 10-35 years with latent tuberculosis or without tuberculosis infection. Input material: PBMCs. The CDR3 bases are TGCGCCAGCAGCTTGTGGAGACAGGGAACCTACGAGCAGTACTTC. This sequence encodes CASSLWRQGTYEQYF.